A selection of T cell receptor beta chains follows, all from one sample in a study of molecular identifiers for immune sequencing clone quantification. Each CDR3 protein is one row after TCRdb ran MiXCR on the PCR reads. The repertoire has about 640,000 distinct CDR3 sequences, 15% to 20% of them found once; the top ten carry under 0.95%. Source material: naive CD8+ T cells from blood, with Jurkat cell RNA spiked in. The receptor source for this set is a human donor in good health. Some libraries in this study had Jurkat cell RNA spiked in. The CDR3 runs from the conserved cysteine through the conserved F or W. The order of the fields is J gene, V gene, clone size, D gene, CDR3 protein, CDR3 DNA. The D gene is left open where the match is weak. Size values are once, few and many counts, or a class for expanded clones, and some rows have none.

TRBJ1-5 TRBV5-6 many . CASSLKRLSNQPQHF TGTGCCAGCAGCTTAAAGAGACTTAGCAATCAGCCCCAGCATTTT
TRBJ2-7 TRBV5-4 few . CASSFLGGYEQYF TGTGCCAGCAGCTTCCTGGGGGGATACGAGCAGTACTTC
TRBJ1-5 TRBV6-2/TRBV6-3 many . CASSYARQPQHF TGTGCCAGCAGTTACGCCCGTCAGCCCCAGCATTTT
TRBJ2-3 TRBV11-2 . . CASSLEWGTDTQYF TGTGCCAGCAGCTTAGAATGGGGCACAGATACGCAGTATTTT
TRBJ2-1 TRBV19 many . CASKDSSSYNEQFF TGTGCCAGTAAGGACAGTAGCTCCTACAATGAGCAGTTCTTC
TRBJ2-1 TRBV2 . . CASQDTNNEQFF TGTGCCAGCCAGGACACAAACAATGAGCAGTTCTTC
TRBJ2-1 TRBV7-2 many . CASSETWIEQFF TGTGCCAGCAGCGAAACATGGATTGAGCAGTTCTTC
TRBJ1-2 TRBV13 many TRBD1 CASSPGQGAGYGYTF TGTGCCAGCAGCCCCGGACAGGGGGCTGGCTATGGCTACACCTTC
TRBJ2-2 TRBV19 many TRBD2 CASSIHLAGSGELFF TGTGCCAGTAGTATACACCTAGCGGGTTCCGGGGAGCTGTTTTTT
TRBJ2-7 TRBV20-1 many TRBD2 CSGKWTSGYEQYF TGCAGTGGCAAGTGGACTAGCGGCTACGAGCAGTACTTC
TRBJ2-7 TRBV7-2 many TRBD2 CASSPRTSPGYEQYF TGTGCCAGCAGCCCTCGGACTAGTCCTGGCTACGAGCAGTACTTC
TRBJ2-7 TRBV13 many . CASSLMDEDYEQYF TGTGCCAGCAGCTTAATGGACGAGGACTACGAGCAGTACTTC
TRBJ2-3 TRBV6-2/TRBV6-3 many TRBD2 CASSYWGLGQTDTQYF TGTGCCAGCAGTTATTGGGGACTAGGCCAAACAGATACGCAGTATTTT
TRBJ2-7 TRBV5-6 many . CASSLQPGNDEQYF TGTGCCAGCAGCTTGCAGCCAGGGAACGACGAGCAGTACTTC
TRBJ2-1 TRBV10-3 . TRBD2 CAISELDLLAAVNEQFF TGTGCCATCAGTGAGTTGGACCTCCTAGCGGCGGTAAATGAGCAGTTCTTC
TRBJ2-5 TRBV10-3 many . CAISDPTGRETQYF TGTGCCATCAGTGACCCGACAGGGAGGGAGACCCAGTACTTC
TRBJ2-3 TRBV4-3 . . CASSQTFPGWGNYSTDTQYF TGCGCCAGCAGCCAAACTTTTCCTGGATGGGGTAACTATAGCACAGATACGCAGTATTTT
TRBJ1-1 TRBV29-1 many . CSVVLTENTEAFF TGCAGCGTTGTCTTAACAGAGAACACTGAAGCTTTCTTT
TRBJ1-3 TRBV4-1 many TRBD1 CASSQDPPTGVGNTIYF TGCGCCAGCAGCCAAGACCCACCAACAGGGGTCGGAAACACCATATATTTT
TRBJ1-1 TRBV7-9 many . CASSLPMMNTEAFF TGTGCCAGCAGCTTACCCATGATGAACACTGAAGCTTTCTTT
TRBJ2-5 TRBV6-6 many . CASSYPIGPDRRYQETQYF TGTGCCAGCAGTTACCCCATTGGCCCTGACAGGAGGTACCAAGAGACCCAGTACTTC
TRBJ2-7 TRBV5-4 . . CASSLRQEPTYEQYF TGTGCCAGCAGCTTGCGACAGGAACCCACCTACGAGCAGTACTTC